One sample yielded the 2 T cell receptor beta chains listed below, sequenced in a study of blood T cell repertoires in COVID-19. Method: immunoSEQ multiplex PCR; TCRdb's copy keeps in-frame clones and lacks some. The sample contains hundreds of thousands of clones, roughly four fifths of which appear only once. Input material: peripheral blood. Receptors were obtained from a woman of 80 years or more with COVID-19, enrolled during active disease.

The genes are TRBV5-4 and TRBJ2-2, with D uncertain. Per germline, CDR1 SGHNT and CDR2 YYREEE (reference sequence). V lost 0 bases and J lost 7, with 7 bases in between. The CDR3 sequence is 13 residues long. The DNA of the CDR3 is TGTGCCAGCAGCTTGGAAGCTTTCGGGGAGCTGTTTTTT. It specifies CASSLEAFGELFF.

The chain joins TRBV7-3 to TRBJ2-2, with TRBD1 matching 7 bases. Germline CDR1 is SGHTA and CDR2 is FQGTGA. Trimming removed 2 bases from V and 6 bases from J; junction bases left unmatched: 6. The CDR3 runs 15 residues. This CDR3 is CASSLGQGVSGELFF. CDR3 nucleotide sequence: TGTGCCAGCAGCTTAGGGCAGGGGGTTTCCGGGGAGCTGTTTTTT.